This is a list of T cell receptor beta chains from one sample in a study of a mutant IDH1 vaccine in newly diagnosed glioma. Profiled with immunoSEQ multiplex PCR; TCRdb holds only in-frame clones, not every one. The data contain 45,000 to 65,000 clones, almost 65% of them singletons. Their antigens are not known. The sequencing used peripheral blood mononuclear cells (PBMCs), collected from a glioma patient whose treatment included an IDH1 peptide vaccine. The receptors were sampled from a man aged 40-55 years with glioma. Some clones in this sample may be carry-over from other donors' samples. CDR3s include the opening cysteine and the closing phenylalanine or tryptophan. A D gene is named only where the DNA matches it firmly. Some rows mark clone size as missing; the rest say once, few, many or name a class of expanded clone.

j_call | v_call | d_call | cdr3_length | clone_size | cdr3_aa | cdr3_nt
TRBJ2-7 | TRBV7-8 | . | 15 | . | CASSFRPQGNYEQYF | TGTGCCAGCAGCTTTAGGCCCCAGGGCAACTACGAGCAGTACTTC
TRBJ1-5 | TRBV10-3 | . | 16 | . | CAISESSKWSNQPQHF | TGTGCCATCAGTGAGTCATCGAAATGGAGCAATCAGCCCCAGCATTTT
TRBJ2-5 | TRBV7-2 | . | 13 | . | CASSSDYQKTQYF | TGTGCCAGCAGCTCGGACTACCAGAAGACCCAGTACTTC
TRBJ2-3 | TRBV7-9 | . | 15 | . | CASSFGRVATDTQYF | TGTGCCAGCAGCTTCGGCAGGGTTGCGACAGATACGCAGTATTTT
TRBJ2-7 | TRBV19 | TRBD1 | 13 | . | CASSDRGRHEQYF | TGTGCCAGTAGTGACAGGGGGAGGCACGAGCAGTACTTC
TRBJ1-6 | TRBV30 | . | 15 | . | CAWSVGTAYNSPLHF | TGTGCCTGGAGTGTAGGAACAGCCTATAATTCACCCCTCCACTTT
TRBJ2-7 | TRBV2 | . | 13 | once | CASSVGVSYEQYF | TGTGCCAGCAGTGTAGGAGTTTCCTACGAGCAGTACTTC
TRBJ1-5 | TRBV9 | TRBD1 | 15 | . | CASSEWGTEDQPQHF | TGTGCCAGCAGCGAGTGGGGGACAGAAGATCAGCCCCAGCATTTT
TRBJ2-2 | TRBV18 | . | 14 | . | CASSSTLNTGELFF | TGTGCCAGCTCATCGACACTGAACACCGGGGAGCTGTTTTTT
TRBJ2-3 | TRBV2 | TRBD1 | 13 | . | CASTQGETDTQYF | TGTGCCAGCACCCAGGGGGAAACAGATACGCAGTATTTT
TRBJ2-2 | TRBV7-6 | . | 16 | . | CASSHQMRANTGELFF | TGTGCCAGCAGCCACCAGATGAGAGCGAACACCGGGGAGCTGTTTTTT
TRBJ2-7 | TRBV15 | TRBD1 | 14 | . | CATSRGTGGYEQYF | TGTGCCACCAGCAGAGGGACAGGGGGCTACGAGCAGTACTTC
TRBJ1-5 | TRBV19 | TRBD1 | 15 | few | CASSIMAGGDQPQHF | TGTGCCAGTAGTATAATGGCAGGGGGCGATCAGCCCCAGCATTTT
TRBJ2-1 | TRBV5-1 | . | 16 | once | CASSTLEGASYNEQFF | TGCGCCAGCAGCACCCTGGAGGGCGCTTCCTACAATGAGCAGTTCTTC
TRBJ2-5 | TRBV13 | . | 11 | . | CASSLEGTQYF | TGTGCCAGCAGCTTAGAAGGTACCCAGTACTTC